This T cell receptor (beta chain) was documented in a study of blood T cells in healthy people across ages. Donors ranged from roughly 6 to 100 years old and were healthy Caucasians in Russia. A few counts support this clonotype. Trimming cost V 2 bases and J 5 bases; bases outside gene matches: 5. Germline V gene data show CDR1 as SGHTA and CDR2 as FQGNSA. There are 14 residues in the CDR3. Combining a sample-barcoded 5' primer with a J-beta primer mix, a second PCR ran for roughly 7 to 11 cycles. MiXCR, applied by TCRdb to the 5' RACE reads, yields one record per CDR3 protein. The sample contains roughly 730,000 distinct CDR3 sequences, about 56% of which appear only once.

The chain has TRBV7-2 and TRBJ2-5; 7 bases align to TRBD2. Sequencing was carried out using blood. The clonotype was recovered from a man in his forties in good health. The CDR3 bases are TGTGCCAGCAGCTTATCAGCGGGAAGGGAGACCCAGTACTTC. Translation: CASSLSAGRETQYF.